This entry lists 19 T cell receptor beta chains sequenced from one sample in a study of T-cell memory formation after mild COVID-19. TCRdb independently ran MiXCR on the 5' RACE reads; one entry per CDR3 protein. In the table there are about 400,000 distinct CDR3 sequences, roughly 18% of which are singletons. Sequencing used PBMCs or a T cell subset sorted from them (not recorded which). The receptor set was obtained from a man aged 18 to 29 who had mild COVID-19 (a few samples of this study predate the infection). Cell type and time point are not known.

There are a few counts of this clonotype. The chain uses TRBV4-2 and TRBJ2-2, with TRBD2 matching over 8 bases. The V gene's germline CDR1 is LGHNA and CDR2 YNFKEQ. Unmatched junction bases numbered 4, after V lost 1 base and J lost 3 bases. The CDR3 consists of 16 residues. CDR3 DNA sequence: TGTGCCAGCAGCCAAGCGCGGGGGGCGGACACCGGGGAGCTGTTTTTT. Encoded protein: CASSQARGADTGELFF.

The V and J genes are TRBV20-1 and TRBJ2-3; D ambiguous. V was clipped by 2 bases and J by 3 bases, with 12 bases between them. CDR1 and CDR2 from the germline V gene are DFQATT and SNEGSKA (reference sequence). CDR3 length equals 14 residues. The CDR3 here is CSARTALGTDTQYF. The CDR3 DNA reads as TGCAGTGCTAGAACGGCCCTAGGTACAGATACGCAGTATTTT.

V gene TRBV7-6 combines with J gene TRBJ1-1; no definite D call. The CDR3 is made up of 12 amino acids. The germline V gene has CDR1 SGHVS and CDR2 FNYEAQ. CDR3 sequence (DNA): TGTGCTACGCGGACGGGGAACACTGAAGCTTTCTTT. Translating gives CATRTGNTEAFF.

This clonotype was found many times. The chain has TRBV20-1 and TRBJ1-1, with 10 positions matching TRBD1. With 0 bases clipped from V and 3 bases from J, the junction kept 10 bases outside the gene matches. CDR1 DFQATT and CDR2 SNEGSKA come from the germline V gene (reference sequence). This CDR3 contains 17 residues. The DNA for the CDR3 is TGCAGTGCTAGAGATCACGGGACAGGGGTGTTTGACACTGAAGCTTTCTTT. Amino acids: CSARDHGTGVFDTEAFF.

This clonotype was detected once. The junction does not match germline at one end; this may be a read error. The chain joins TRBV7-7 to TRBJ2-1; the D is unclear. This CDR3 is built from 14 residues. From germline, CDR1 is SSHAT and CDR2 FNYEAQ (reference sequence). CDR3 sequence (DNA): TGTGCTAGCAGCTTAGTGGTTGGGGTGGGCGAGCAGTTCTTC. Residues: CASSLVVGVGEQFF.

This clonotype has a handful of counts. The chain links TRBV5-8 to TRBJ2-2; 7 nucleotides align to TRBD1. Unmatched junction bases numbered 7, after V lost 5 bases and J lost 0 bases. CDR1 is SGHTS, CDR2 YDEGEE, per germline. The CDR3 covers 16 residues. The CDR3 DNA follows: TGTGCCAGCAGTCCGGGACAGTGGGCGAACACCGGGGAGCTGTTTTTT. Its protein is CASSPGQWANTGELFF.

This chain uses TRBV11-1 with TRBJ2-2, with D hard to call. The germline V gene encodes CDR1 SGHAT and CDR2 FQDESV (reference sequence). The V end lost 4 bases, the J end lost 4 bases, and 16 bases lay between the germline ends. The CDR3 totals 16 residues. CDR3 coding DNA: TGTGCCAGCAGCTCGAGGTGGCACCCGAGCACCGGGGAGCTGTTTTTT. Translation: CASSSRWHPSTGELFF.

This clonotype was detected ten times or more. This sequence joins TRBV7-2 and TRBJ2-7, with 11 bases fitting TRBD2. The V and J ends lost 2 bases and 8 bases, in that order; junction bases with no gene match: 17. The CDR3 runs to 18 residues. CDR1 is SGHTA and CDR2 is FQGNSA in the germline V gene. CDR3 sequence: CASSLTPGLAGVPGQQYF. The CDR3, as DNA: TGTGCCAGCAGCTTAACGCCTGGACTAGCGGGCGTCCCAGGGCAGCAGTACTTC.

This sequence joins TRBV7-9 and TRBJ2-1; 9 bases align to TRBD2. The germline gives CDR1 SEHNR, CDR2 FQNEAQ (reference sequence). This CDR3 has 15 amino acids. V lost 5 bases, J lost 7 bases, and 9 bases stayed unmatched. The CDR3: CASSTLAGNLNEQFF. CDR3 nucleotides: TGTGCCAGCAGCACACTAGCGGGTAACCTGAATGAGCAGTTCTTC.

This clonotype was observed a handful of times. The chain is built from TRBV12-3 or TRBV12-4 and TRBJ2-3; D gene ambiguous. The V and J ends lost 8 bases and 5 bases respectively, with 14 bases between them. CDR3 length equals 13 residues. In DNA, the CDR3 is TGTGCCAGCGGCCGGGCTGCTCAAGATACGCAGTATTTT. Translation: CASGRAAQDTQYF.

The chain couples TRBV18 to TRBJ2-2; D is possibly TRBD1 or TRBD2 (5 bases each). Per germline, CDR1 KGHSH and CDR2 LQKENI. Trimming took off 2 bases at V and 6 bases at J, with 13 bases between the two ends. This CDR3 is 15 amino acids long. The CDR3 protein is CASSPFRGSAGELFF. The DNA for the CDR3 is TGTGCCAGCTCACCATTCCGGGGCTCGGCCGGGGAGCTGTTTTTT. The full variable domain, in which reference TRBV18 and TRBJ2-2 provide the parts outside the CDR3, is NAGVMQNPRHLVRRRGQEARLRCSPMKGHSHVYWYRQLPEEGLKFMVYLQKENIIDESGMPKERFSAEFPKEGPSILRIQQVVRGDSAAYFCASSPFRGSAGELFFGEGSRLTVL.

This rearrangement joins TRBV28 to TRBJ2-2; 8 positions agree with TRBD1. The germline V gene has CDR1 MDHEN and CDR2 SYDVKM. The CDR3 runs to 14 residues. V dropped 6 bases and J dropped 5; count of bases not matched to a gene: 5. The CDR3 DNA follows: TGTGCCAGCAGGTCTGGACAGGGAACCGGGGAGCTGTTTTTT. The encoded protein is CASRSGQGTGELFF. Based on the CDR3 plus reference TRBV28 and TRBJ2-2, the full variable domain is DVKVTQSSRYLVKRTGEKVFLECVQDMDHENMFWYRQDPGLGLRLIYFSYDVKMKEKGDIPEGYSVSREKKERFSLILESASTNQTSMYLCASRSGQGTGELFFGEGSRLTVL.

This clonotype was detected only a few times. The chain combines TRBV27 with TRBJ2-7; D might be TRBD1 (6 bases). This CDR3 contains 16 residues. In germline, CDR1 is MNHEY, CDR2 SMNVEV (reference sequence). With 0 bases removed from V and 3 bases from J, the gap between germline ends came to 15 bases. CDR3 residues: CASSLSGLAGDYEQYF. Written as DNA, the CDR3 is TGTGCCAGCAGTTTATCCGGGTTGGCAGGGGACTACGAGCAGTACTTC.

This clonotype was counted only a few times. The CDR3 protein is CASSIGQANTEAFF. CDR3 coding DNA: TGTGCCAGCAGCATCGGACAGGCGAACACTGAAGCTTTCTTT. The chain combines TRBV7-9 with TRBJ1-1; TRBD1 aligns across 7 bases. This CDR3 is 14 amino acids long. CDR1 and CDR2 (germline): SEHNR, FQNEAQ (reference sequence). V lost 5 bases and J lost 1; bases outside the gene matches: 4.

This clonotype was counted ten times or more. The J gene is TRBJ1-2, the V gene TRBV20-1; D is unclear. V was cut by 3 bases and J by 6 bases, with 14 bases left in between. Germline CDR1 is DFQATT and CDR2 is SNEGSKA (reference sequence). The CDR3 spans 13 residues. CDR3 nucleotides: TGCAGTGCTAGGGTCCAGTCCACCGATGGCTACACCTTC. It is translated as CSARVQSTDGYTF.

This clonotype was observed a handful of times. The J gene is TRBJ1-2, the V gene TRBV9; no reliable D call. CDR1 is SGDLS and CDR2 is YYNGEE in the germline V gene. Trimming left V 6 bases short and J 4 bases short, with 10 bases between. The CDR3 is made up of 12 amino acids. CDR3 sequence (DNA): TGTGCCAGCACCACTTTGGGCTATGGCTACACCTTC. It codes for CASTTLGYGYTF.

The CDR3 protein is CASSLSGTGHPGYGYTF. DNA for the CDR3: TGTGCCAGCAGTTTATCCGGGACAGGGCACCCCGGCTATGGCTACACCTTC. This chain uses TRBV27 with TRBJ1-2; 9 bases line up with TRBD1. The CDR3 extends over 17 amino acids. Germline values: CDR1 MNHEY, CDR2 SMNVEV (reference sequence). V was clipped by 0 bases and J by 4 bases; unmatched bases: 9.

The chain combines TRBV28 with TRBJ2-2; D is ambiguous. The CDR3 covers 13 residues. Trimming pared 6 bases from V and 6 bases from J, leaving 11 bases between. The germline gives CDR1 MDHEN, CDR2 SYDVKM. For the CDR3, the DNA is TGTGCCAGCAGCCTCCGGTTATCCGGGGAGCTGTTTTTT. It specifies CASSLRLSGELFF.

The chain is built from TRBV9 and TRBJ1-3, with a weak D call TRBD1 (6 bases). The CDR3 runs 15 residues. Trimming pared 2 bases from V and 4 bases from J, leaving 13 bases between. CDR1 is SGDLS, CDR2 YYNGEE, per germline. Here the CDR3 reads CASSVSLGGGNTIYF. The DNA for the CDR3 is TGTGCCAGCAGCGTCTCCCTCGGGGGCGGAAACACCATATATTTT.